One and the same sample provided the 28 T cell receptor beta chains below, sequenced in a study of blood T cells in healthy people across ages (dated by TCRdb to about 2015). Receptor amplification or capture employed 5' RACE. Sequenced on an Illumina HiSeq 2500. The second PCR ran for about 6 to 11 cycles and used a J-beta primer mix along with a sample-barcoded 5' primer. The public sequencing data were trimmed at Q25 with fastp and processed into clonotypes with MiXCR by TCRdb, which kept only in-frame beta chains. Records with the same CDR3 protein are collapsed into one entry carrying the most frequent genes and DNA. The sample contains around 690,000 distinct CDR3 sequences, about 53% of them found a single time. The ten largest clones take up around 37% of the sample. Sequencing was performed on blood. The receptors stem from a man in his sixties in good health.

The table lists this clonotype with a few counts. This rearrangement joins TRBV4-2 to TRBJ2-1; TRBD2 matches 7 bases. The CDR3 is 16 amino acids. CDR1 is LGHNA and CDR2 is YNFKEQ in the germline V gene. Trimming at V came to 0 bases and at J to 4 bases, leaving 6 bases not matched to a gene. The CDR3 nucleotides read TGTGCCAGCAGCCAAGATAGGGCGGGGGAGTACAATGAGCAGTTCTTC. It translates to CASSQDRAGEYNEQFF.

J is TRBJ2-4 and V is TRBV6-5; D remains unclear. The J call is in doubt because the DNA end fits TRBJ2-7 better. Germline CDR1 reads MNHEY; CDR2 reads SVGAGI. This CDR3 has 13 amino acids. This CDR3 is CASRRGHSYEQYF. In DNA, the CDR3 is TGTGCCAGCAGACGCGGTCACAGCTACGAGCAGTACTTC.

The CDR3 DNA reads TGCAGTACAGGAGCTTCCCCGGGGGCGTACGAGCAGTACTTC. It yields the protein CSTGASPGAYEQYF. The V call is TRBV20-1, the J call TRBJ2-4, with D perhaps assigned TRBD1 or TRBD2 (6 bases each). The DNA end is a closer match to TRBJ2-7, so the J assignment may be wrong. The CDR3 extends over 14 amino acids. Germline values: CDR1 DFQATT, CDR2 SNEGSKA (reference sequence).

The chain carries TRBV29-1 and TRBJ1-2; 9 nucleotides align to TRBD1. This CDR3 is 15 amino acids long. The V segment lost 1 base and the J segment 4 bases; nucleotides outside the gene matches: 7. Germline V gene sequence: CDR1 SQVTM, CDR2 ANQGSEA. CDR3: CSVEARTGAFYGYTF. For the CDR3, the DNA is TGCAGCGTTGAAGCGAGGACAGGGGCGTTCTATGGCTACACCTTC.

The V and J genes are TRBV20-1 and TRBJ1-5; weak D call: TRBD1 (5 bases). V was cut by 5 bases and J by 3 bases, with 14 bases left in between. Germline values: CDR1 DFQATT, CDR2 SNEGSKA (reference sequence). The CDR3 spans 14 residues. CDR3 in amino acids: CSALGTAINQPQHF. The CDR3 DNA follows: TGCAGTGCTCTCGGGACTGCCATCAATCAGCCCCAGCATTTT.

The chain joins TRBV4-3 to TRBJ1-6, with a tentative D call TRBD1 (5 bases). CDR3 size: 15 residues. V gave up 1 base and J gave up 9 bases, with 13 bases separating them. Germline values: CDR1 LGHNA, CDR2 YSLEER. The CDR3, as DNA: TGCGCCAGCAGCCAAGTCTTGGCAGGGCGTTCACCCCTCCACTTT. Translated, it gives CASSQVLAGRSPLHF.

The chain has TRBV18 and TRBJ2-3, with a tentative D call TRBD2 (6 bases). Germline V CDR1 and CDR2: KGHSH, LQKENI. V dropped 0 bases and J dropped 8 bases, with 15 bases sitting between them. CDR3 length equals 15 residues. The CDR3 nucleotides are TGTGCCAGCTCACCACCGGGACTCGAGGTTGGTACGCAGTATTTT. Protein sequence: CASSPPGLEVGTQYF.

V is TRBV9 and J is TRBJ2-1; D is possibly TRBD1 or TRBD2 (6 bases each). Trimming took 1 base from V and 4 from J, leaving 12 bases between them. This CDR3 spans 15 amino acids. Germline values: CDR1 SGDLS, CDR2 YYNGEE. The CDR3 protein is CASSVMGGPYNEQFF. The DNA for the CDR3 is TGTGCCAGCAGCGTAATGGGGGGCCCGTACAATGAGCAGTTCTTC.

CDR3 sequence (DNA): TGTGCCAGCAGCCAGGCGGGAAAGAACACTGAAGCTTTCTTT. It codes for CASSQAGKNTEAFF. This sequence joins TRBV3-1 and TRBJ1-1; no firm D call. Germline CDR1 reads LGHDT; CDR2 reads YNNKEL (reference sequence). Deletions cut 3 bases from V and 1 base from J, with 9 bases between. The CDR3 length is 14 residues.

This clonotype was detected only once. The rearrangement joins TRBV6-1 to TRBJ1-2; 7 nucleotides match TRBD1. Germline V gene data show CDR1 as MNHNS and CDR2 as SASEGT. This CDR3 has 14 residues. V was clipped by 7 bases and J by 3 bases; unmatched bases: 8. CDR3 in DNA: TGTGCCAGCACGCGGAATACAGGGGACTATGGCTACACCTTC. This codes for CASTRNTGDYGYTF.

This rearrangement joins TRBV2 to TRBJ2-3; 8 positions match TRBD2. The germline CDR1 and CDR2 sequences are SNHLY and FYNNEI. The trim removed 7 bases at V and 2 bases at J, leaving 11 bases unmatched. This CDR3 is 16 amino acids long. The CDR3 here is CASNLDPAGATDTQYF. CDR3 coding DNA: TGTGCCAGCAACTTGGACCCAGCGGGGGCCACAGATACGCAGTATTTT. The variable domain in full, completed from reference TRBV2 and TRBJ2-3, reads EPEVTQTPSHQVTQMGQEVILRCVPISNHLYFYWYRQILGQKVEFLVSFYNNEISEKSEIFDDQFSVERPDGSNFTLKIRSTKLEDSAMYFCASNLDPAGATDTQYFGPGTRLTVL.

The chain recombines TRBV4-3 with TRBJ1-1; D gene unclear. This CDR3 region has 13 residues. Trimming left V 0 bases short and J 4 bases short, with 6 bases between. CDR1 and CDR2 from the germline V gene are LGHNA and YSLEER. In nucleotides, the CDR3 is TGCGCCAGCAGCCAAGATCGCTCCACTGAAGCTTTCTTT. This sequence encodes CASSQDRSTEAFF.

This clonotype has a single count. V and J are TRBV10-1 and TRBJ2-7; TRBD1 might be the D (6 bases). The CDR3 runs to 14 residues. Germline CDR1 WNHNN, CDR2 SYGVQD (reference sequence). Trimming cost V 2 bases and J 2 bases, with 10 bases left between them. The CDR3 bases are TGCGCCAGCAGTGAGGCGACAGGTCCCTACGAGCAGTACTTC. The encoded protein is CASSEATGPYEQYF.

V gene TRBV10-3 combines with J gene TRBJ2-4; 11 bases are a match to TRBD2. CDR1 ENHRY and CDR2 SYGVKD come from the germline V gene. The CDR3 totals 18 residues. J gave up 0 bases and V 8 bases, and 12 bases lay outside the gene matches. The CDR3 sequence: CAIGDGTSGLLAKNIQYF. As DNA, the CDR3 is TGTGCCATCGGGGACGGGACTAGCGGATTATTAGCCAAAAACATTCAGTACTTC.

This chain uses TRBV14 with TRBJ1-2; a possible D gene is TRBD1 (5 bases). The CDR3 consists of 13 residues. Trimming removed 0 bases from V and 8 bases from J, with 10 bases in between. Germline V gene sequence: CDR1 SGHDN, CDR2 FVKESK. CDR3 protein: CASSQDSRGGYTF. The CDR3 DNA is TGTGCCAGCAGCCAAGATTCACGGGGGGGCTACACCTTC.

This chain joins TRBV2 and TRBJ2-1; weak D call: TRBD2 (5 bases). The V gene's germline CDR1 is SNHLY and CDR2 FYNNEI. The CDR3 length is 12 residues. V was shortened by 8 bases and J by 7 bases, with 12 bases between the two germline ends. The CDR3 loop reads CASATGVNEQFF. The CDR3 nucleotides are TGTGCCAGCGCCACCGGGGTTAATGAGCAGTTCTTC.

The chain uses TRBV12-3 or TRBV12-4 and TRBJ1-2; maybe TRBD1 (6 bases). The CDR3 contains 15 residues. V was cut by 2 bases and J by 8 bases, with 18 bases left in between. CDR3 DNA sequence: TGTGCCAGCAGTTTATACGCAGGGGCCTTGGGCGGCTACACCTTC. Its protein is CASSLYAGALGGYTF.

This clonotype was seen once. The CDR3 here is CASRQTGLSGAIQYF. Here the CDR3 DNA reads TGTGCCAGCAGACAGACAGGCCTTAGCGGGGCCATTCAGTACTTC. J is TRBJ2-4 and V is TRBV12-3 or TRBV12-4; TRBD2 aligns across 8 bases. The CDR3 spans 15 residues. Trimming cost V 6 bases and J 9 bases; bases outside gene matches: 13.

In its sample, this clonotype was seen once. The V gene is TRBV29-1, the J gene TRBJ2-5, with TRBD1 identical over 9 bases. The V segment lost 4 bases and the J segment 4 bases; nucleotides outside the gene matches: 4. CDR1 SQVTM and CDR2 ANQGSEA come from the germline V gene. There are 13 residues in the CDR3. The CDR3 protein is CSVVDRGRETQYF. For the CDR3, the DNA is TGCAGCGTTGTGGACAGGGGAAGAGAGACCCAGTACTTC. The full variable domain, in which reference TRBV29-1 and TRBJ2-5 provide the parts outside the CDR3, is SAVISQKPSRDICQRGTSLTIQCQVDSQVTMMFWYRQQPGQSLTLIATANQGSEATYESGFVIDKFPISRPNLTFSTLTVSNMSPEDSSIYLCSVVDRGRETQYFGPGTRLLVL.

V gene TRBV5-1 combines with J gene TRBJ2-1, with 8 positions matching TRBD1. The germline gives CDR1 SGHRS, CDR2 YFSETQ. The CDR3 contains 16 residues. The trim removed 4 bases at V and 3 bases at J, leaving 9 bases unmatched. This chain's CDR3 is CASSGRTGRSYNEQFF. For the CDR3, the DNA is TGCGCCAGCAGCGGACGGACAGGGAGAAGCTACAATGAGCAGTTCTTC.

The J gene is TRBJ2-7, the V gene TRBV5-1; either TRBD1 or TRBD2 may fit D (6 bases each). The end of the DNA aligns better with TRBJ2-5, so the J call may be wrong. Germline values: CDR1 SGHRS, CDR2 YFSETQ. The CDR3 loop spans 15 amino acids. This CDR3 is CASSTWGADQKTQYF. CDR3 in DNA: TGCGCCAGCAGCACATGGGGGGCTGACCAGAAGACCCAGTACTTC.

V and J are TRBV20-1 and TRBJ2-1; 7 bases match TRBD1. V shed 4 bases, J shed 2 bases, and the junction held 8 bases outside the gene matches. Per the germline V gene, CDR1 is DFQATT and CDR2 is SNEGSKA (reference sequence). The CDR3 consists of 15 residues. As DNA, the CDR3 is TGCAGTGCTATTAGGACAGGAATAACCTACAATGAGCAGTTCTTC. This encodes CSAIRTGITYNEQFF.

The rearrangement uses TRBV20-1 and TRBJ1-1; D perhaps matches TRBD1 (6 bases). Germline V gives CDR1 DFQATT, CDR2 SNEGSKA (reference sequence). The CDR3 is 11 amino acids. V was pared by 6 bases and J by 9 bases, with 14 bases between. CDR3 loop: CSANDRLQAFF. In DNA form, the CDR3 reads TGCAGTGCCAACGACAGGTTACAAGCTTTCTTT.

This chain uses TRBV12-3 or TRBV12-4 with TRBJ1-2; TRBD1 is a possible D gene (6 bases). CDR3 size: 13 residues. The V gene lost 5 bases and the J gene lost 8 bases, with 15 bases spanning the gap. The DNA of the CDR3 is TGTGCCAGCAGTGGGACATTCGGTGTGGGCTACACCTTC. The encoded protein is CASSGTFGVGYTF.

This clonotype came up a few times. The chain recombines TRBV11-1 with TRBJ2-1, with 7 bases aligning to TRBD2. With 5 bases clipped from V and 3 bases from J, the junction kept 7 bases outside the gene matches. Germline CDR1 reads SGHAT; CDR2 reads FQDESV (reference sequence). The CDR3 runs to 15 residues. The CDR3 loop is CASSPRRGVYNEQFF. In DNA, the CDR3 is TGTGCCAGCAGCCCCCGCCGGGGGGTCTACAATGAGCAGTTCTTC.

This sequence joins TRBV5-1 and TRBJ2-3, with unresolved D. V lost 0 bases, J lost 1 base, and 9 bases lay in between. CDR1 and CDR2 from the germline V gene are SGHRS and YFSETQ. The length of the CDR3 is 15 residues. CDR3 nucleotide sequence: TGCGCCAGCAGCTTGGGGCAGATACGCACAGATACGCAGTATTTT. It specifies CASSLGQIRTDTQYF.

Note on this clonotype: A much larger clone differs by one base, so this may be a read error. This chain links TRBV19 with TRBJ2-5; D gene uncertain. The DNA end is a closer match to TRBJ2-7, so the J assignment may be wrong. CDR3 length: 14 residues. The germline gives CDR1 LNHDA, CDR2 SQIVND (reference sequence). CDR3 in DNA: TGTGCCAGTAGTATAGATCCGGGTCACGGCGAGCAGTACTTC. This gives the protein CASSIDPGHGEQYF.

As concerns this clonotype: Being one base from a much bigger clone, this may be a read error. The chain joins TRBV15 to TRBJ2-5, with D unresolved. The germline gives CDR1 LNHNV, CDR2 YYDKDF (reference sequence). This CDR3 comprises 14 residues. The CDR3 sequence is CATSTGLPEEAQYF. CDR3 nucleotides: TGTGCCACCAGCACGGGCCTACCGGAAGAGGCCCAGTACTTC.